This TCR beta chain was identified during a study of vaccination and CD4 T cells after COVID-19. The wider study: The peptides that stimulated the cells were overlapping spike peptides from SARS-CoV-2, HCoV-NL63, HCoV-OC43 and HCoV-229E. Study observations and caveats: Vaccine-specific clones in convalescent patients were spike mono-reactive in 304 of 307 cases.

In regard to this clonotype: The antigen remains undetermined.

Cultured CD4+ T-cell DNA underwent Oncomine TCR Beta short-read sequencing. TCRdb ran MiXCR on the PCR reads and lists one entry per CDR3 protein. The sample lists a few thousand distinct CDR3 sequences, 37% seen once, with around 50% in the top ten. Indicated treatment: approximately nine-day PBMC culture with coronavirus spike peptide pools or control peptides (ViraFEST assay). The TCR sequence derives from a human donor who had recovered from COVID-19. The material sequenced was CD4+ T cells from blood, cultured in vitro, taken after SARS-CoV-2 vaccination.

For the CDR3, the DNA is TGCAGTGCTAGAGATCCGAGTAAGAACACCGGGGAGCTGTTTTTT. This translates into CSARDPSKNTGELFF. The chain joins TRBV20-1 to TRBJ2-2; D gene uncertain. Germline CDR1 is DFQATT and CDR2 is SNEGSKA (reference sequence). The CDR3 runs to 15 residues. V was clipped by 0 bases and J by 1 base, with 9 bases between them.